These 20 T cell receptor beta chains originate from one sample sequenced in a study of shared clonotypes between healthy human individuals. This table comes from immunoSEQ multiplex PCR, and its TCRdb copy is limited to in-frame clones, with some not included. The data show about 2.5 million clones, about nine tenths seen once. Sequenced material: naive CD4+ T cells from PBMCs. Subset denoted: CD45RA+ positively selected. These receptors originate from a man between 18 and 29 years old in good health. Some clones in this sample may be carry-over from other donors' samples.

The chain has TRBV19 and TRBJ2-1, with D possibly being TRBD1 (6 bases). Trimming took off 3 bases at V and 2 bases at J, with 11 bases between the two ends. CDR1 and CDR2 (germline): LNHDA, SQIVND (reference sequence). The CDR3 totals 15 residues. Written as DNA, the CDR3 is TGTGCCAGTAGTATGCTTAAGGGGGCCTACAATGAGCAGTTCTTC. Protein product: CASSMLKGAYNEQFF.

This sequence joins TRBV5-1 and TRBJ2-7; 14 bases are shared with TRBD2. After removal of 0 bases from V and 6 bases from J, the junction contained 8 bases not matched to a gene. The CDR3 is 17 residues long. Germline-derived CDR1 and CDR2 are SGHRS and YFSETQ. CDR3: CASSLGLAGGSSREQYF. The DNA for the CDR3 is TGCGCCAGCAGCTTGGGACTAGCGGGAGGGTCGTCCCGCGAGCAGTACTTC.

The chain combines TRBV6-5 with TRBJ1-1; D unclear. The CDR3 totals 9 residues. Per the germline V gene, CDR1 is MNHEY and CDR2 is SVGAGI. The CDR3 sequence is CGLTEPAFF. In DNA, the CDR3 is TGTGGCCTTACAGAGCCAGCTTTCTTT.

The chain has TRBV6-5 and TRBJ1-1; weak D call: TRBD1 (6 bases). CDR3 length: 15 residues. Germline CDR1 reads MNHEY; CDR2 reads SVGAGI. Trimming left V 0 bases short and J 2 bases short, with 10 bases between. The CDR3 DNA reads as TGTGCCAGCAGTTACTCGCAGGGGATTAACACTGAAGCTTTCTTT. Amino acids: CASSYSQGINTEAFF.

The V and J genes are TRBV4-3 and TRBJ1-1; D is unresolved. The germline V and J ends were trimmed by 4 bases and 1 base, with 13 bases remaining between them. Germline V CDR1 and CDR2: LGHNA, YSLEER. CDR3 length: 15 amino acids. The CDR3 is CASSRTSSPNTEAFF. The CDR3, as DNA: TGCGCCAGCAGCCGCACGAGCAGCCCGAACACTGAAGCTTTCTTT.

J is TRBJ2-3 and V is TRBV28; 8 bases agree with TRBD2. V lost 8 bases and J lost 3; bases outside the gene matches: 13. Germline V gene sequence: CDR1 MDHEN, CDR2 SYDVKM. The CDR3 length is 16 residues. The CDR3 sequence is CASCSSSGGRTDTQYF. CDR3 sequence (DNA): TGTGCCAGCTGTTCCTCCTCGGGCGGGAGGACAGATACGCAGTATTTT.

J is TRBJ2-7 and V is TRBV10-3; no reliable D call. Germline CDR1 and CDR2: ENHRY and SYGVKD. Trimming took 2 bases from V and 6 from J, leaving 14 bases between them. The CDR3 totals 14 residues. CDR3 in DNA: TGTGCCATCAGTGAGCCGAAGGTGGCTAGCGAGCAGTACTTC. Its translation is CAISEPKVASEQYF.

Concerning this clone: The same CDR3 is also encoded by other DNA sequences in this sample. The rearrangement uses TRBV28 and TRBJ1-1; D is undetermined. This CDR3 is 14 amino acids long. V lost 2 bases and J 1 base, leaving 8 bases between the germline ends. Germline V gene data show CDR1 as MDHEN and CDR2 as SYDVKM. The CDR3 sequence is CASSLLPGNTEAFF. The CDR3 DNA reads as TGTGCCAGCAGTTTACTACCAGGGAACACTGAAGCTTTCTTT.

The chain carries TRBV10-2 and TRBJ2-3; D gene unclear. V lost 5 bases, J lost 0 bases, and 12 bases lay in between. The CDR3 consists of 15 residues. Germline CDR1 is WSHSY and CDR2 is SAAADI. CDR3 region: CASSLAERSTDTQYF. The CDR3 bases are TGCGCCAGCAGTCTGGCGGAGAGAAGCACAGATACGCAGTATTTT.

In DNA form, the CDR3 reads TGTGCCAGCGAAGGTGAGCAGTTCTTC. Protein product: CASEGEQFF. The chain recombines TRBV7-9 with TRBJ2-1, with D unclear. The CDR3 is made up of 9 amino acids. CDR1 and CDR2 (germline): SEHNR, FQNEAQ (reference sequence). V was pared by 8 bases and J by 9 bases, with 5 bases between. Complete variable domain (other parts from reference TRBV7-9 and TRBJ2-1): DTGVSQNPRHKITKRGQNVTFRCDPISEHNRLYWYRQTLGQGPEFLTYFQNEAQLEKSRLLSDRFSAERPKGSFSTLEIQRTEQGDSAMYLCASEGEQFFGPGTRLTVL.

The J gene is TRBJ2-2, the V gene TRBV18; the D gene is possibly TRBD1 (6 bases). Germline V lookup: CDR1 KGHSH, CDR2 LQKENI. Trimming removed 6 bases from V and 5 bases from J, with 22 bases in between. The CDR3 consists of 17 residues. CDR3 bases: TGTGCCAGCTCTCCTTGGGGTCCAAGGACAGCTACCGGGGAGCTGTTTTTT. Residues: CASSPWGPRTATGELFF.

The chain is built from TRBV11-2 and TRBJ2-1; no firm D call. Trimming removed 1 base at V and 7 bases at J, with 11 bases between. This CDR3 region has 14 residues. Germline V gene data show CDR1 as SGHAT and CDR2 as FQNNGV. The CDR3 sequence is CASSLARSVNEQFF. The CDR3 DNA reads TGTGCCAGCAGCTTAGCCCGCAGTGTAAATGAGCAGTTCTTC.

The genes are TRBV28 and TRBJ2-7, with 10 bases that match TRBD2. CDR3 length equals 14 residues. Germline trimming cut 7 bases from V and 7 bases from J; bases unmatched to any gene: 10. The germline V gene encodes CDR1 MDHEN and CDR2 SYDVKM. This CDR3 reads CASNPSGSSGEQYF. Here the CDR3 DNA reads TGTGCCAGCAATCCTAGCGGGAGTTCGGGTGAGCAGTACTTC.

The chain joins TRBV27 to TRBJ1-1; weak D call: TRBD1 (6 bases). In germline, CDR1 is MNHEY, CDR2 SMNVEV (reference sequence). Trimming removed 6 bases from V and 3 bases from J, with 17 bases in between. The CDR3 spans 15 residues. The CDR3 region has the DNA TGTGCCAGCAGATGGGCAGGGGTTGCGGACACTGAAGCTTTCTTT. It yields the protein CASRWAGVADTEAFF.

CDR3 DNA: TGTGCCAGCAGACAGTACCTTGCCTACGAGCAGTACTTC. Encoded protein: CASRQYLAYEQYF. This chain links TRBV28 with TRBJ2-7; D unclear. Per germline, CDR1 MDHEN and CDR2 SYDVKM. This CDR3 is 13 amino acids long. V gave up 6 bases and J gave up 2 bases, with 11 bases separating them.

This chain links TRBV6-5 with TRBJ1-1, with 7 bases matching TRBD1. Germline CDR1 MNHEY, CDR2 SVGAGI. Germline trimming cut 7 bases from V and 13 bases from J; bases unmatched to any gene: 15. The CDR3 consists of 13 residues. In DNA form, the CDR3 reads TGTGCCAGCAACACCGGACAGGACCGCGTTTTTTTCTTT. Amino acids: CASNTGQDRVFFF.

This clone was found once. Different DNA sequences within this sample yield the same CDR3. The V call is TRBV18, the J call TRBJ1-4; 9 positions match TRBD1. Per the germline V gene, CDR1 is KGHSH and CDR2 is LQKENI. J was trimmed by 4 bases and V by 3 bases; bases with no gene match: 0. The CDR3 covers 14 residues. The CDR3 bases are TGTGCCAGCTCACCGACAGGGGGTAATGAAAAACTGTTTTTT. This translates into CASSPTGGNEKLFF.

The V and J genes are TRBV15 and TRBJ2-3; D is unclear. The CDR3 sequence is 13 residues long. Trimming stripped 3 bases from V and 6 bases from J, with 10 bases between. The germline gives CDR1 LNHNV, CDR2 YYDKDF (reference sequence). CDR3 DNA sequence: TGTGCCACCAGCAGCAGATCACAGGATACGCAGTATTTT. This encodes CATSSRSQDTQYF.

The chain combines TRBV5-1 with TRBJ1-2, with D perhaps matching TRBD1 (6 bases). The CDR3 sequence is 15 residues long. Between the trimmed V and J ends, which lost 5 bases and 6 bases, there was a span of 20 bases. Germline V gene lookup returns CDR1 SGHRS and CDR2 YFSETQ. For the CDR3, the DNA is TGCGCCAGCAGACCCCGAGGACAGAGGTTCGATGGCTACACCTTC. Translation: CASRPRGQRFDGYTF.

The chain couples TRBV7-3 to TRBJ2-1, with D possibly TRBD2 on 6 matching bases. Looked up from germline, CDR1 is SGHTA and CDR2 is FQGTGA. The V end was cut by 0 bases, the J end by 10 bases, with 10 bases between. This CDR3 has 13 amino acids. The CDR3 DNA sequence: TGTGCCAGCAGCTTAACGGGACTCGAAGAGCAGTTCTTC. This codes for CASSLTGLEEQFF.